The 7 T cell receptor beta chains below come from one sample, sequenced in a study of cytomegalovirus exposure and HLA in healthy donors. The PCR made use of 60 Vbeta and 13 Jbeta primers. This table comes from immunoSEQ multiplex PCR, and its TCRdb copy is limited to in-frame clones, with some not included. The table has under 140,000 clones, approximately 82% seen once. The sequenced sample consisted of PBMCs. The receptor set was obtained from a man younger than 40 in good health and CMV-seropositive.

V gene TRBV6-5 combines with J gene TRBJ1-2; 7 bases are a match to TRBD1. CDR1 and CDR2 (germline): MNHEY, SVGAGI. The V segment lost 5 bases and the J segment 2 bases; nucleotides outside the gene matches: 8. The CDR3 contains 15 residues. The DNA for the CDR3 is TGTGCCAGCAGTGGGTCCGGGACAGCAAACTATGGCTACACCTTC. Translation gives CASSGSGTANYGYTF.

This clone was observed a handful of times. The CDR3 spells CASSYSGGITGELFF. The CDR3 nucleotides read TGTGCCAGCAGTTACTCAGGGGGAATCACCGGGGAGCTGTTTTTT. This chain joins TRBV6-5 and TRBJ2-2, with a weak D call TRBD1 (6 bases). Germline CDR1 is MNHEY and CDR2 is SVGAGI. The length of the CDR3 is 15 residues. V lost 0 bases, J lost 4 bases, and 9 bases lay in between.

The gene calls are TRBV4-1 and TRBJ2-5; D possibly corresponds to TRBD2 (6 bases). Germline V gives CDR1 MGHRA, CDR2 YSYEKL. The CDR3 is 16 amino acids. V shed 1 base and J shed 4 bases, with 16 bases lying between them. CDR3 loop: CASSQGRDPRRETQYF. The CDR3 DNA sequence: TGCGCCAGCAGCCAAGGGCGGGACCCTAGGAGAGAGACCCAGTACTTC.

This rearrangement joins TRBV5-4 to TRBJ1-3; 9 bases agree with TRBD1. The CDR3 consists of 14 residues. Germline trimming cut 2 bases from V and 4 bases from J; bases unmatched to any gene: 1. Germline V CDR1 and CDR2: SGHNT, YYREEE (reference sequence). Written as DNA, the CDR3 is TGTGCCAGCAGCTTACAGGGGGCGGGAAACACCATATATTTT. This sequence encodes CASSLQGAGNTIYF.

The rearrangement joins TRBV20-1 to TRBJ1-2, with D perhaps TRBD1 (6 bases). The germline V gene encodes CDR1 DFQATT and CDR2 SNEGSKA (reference sequence). The CDR3 is made up of 11 amino acids. The DNA of the CDR3 is TGCGGGGCGGCAGGGGTTGGTGGCTACACCTTC. It yields the protein CGAAGVGGYTF.

This chain joins TRBV6-6 and TRBJ2-7; D remains ambiguous. V lost 7 bases, J lost 3 bases, and 16 bases lay in between. There are 14 residues in the CDR3. Germline CDR1 and CDR2: MNHNY and SVGAGI (reference sequence). The DNA for the CDR3 is TGTGCCAGCACCCTCCGGTCTCGCCTCTACGAGCAGTACTTC. The encoded protein is CASTLRSRLYEQYF.

This clone appeared a few times. J is TRBJ2-7 and V is TRBV2; D call uncertain. V lost 10 bases and J 3 bases, leaving 19 bases between the germline ends. This CDR3 comprises 14 residues. CDR1 is SNHLY and CDR2 is FYNNEI in the germline V gene. The CDR3 coding sequence is TGTGCCATCCTCCCCGGTGGTGGTGACTACGAGCAGTACTTC. It translates to CAILPGGGDYEQYF.